This T cell receptor (beta chain) stems from a study of T cell repertoires in cytomegalovirus infection. TCRdb recomputed calls from the reads with MiXCR, one row per CDR3 protein. The sample includes over 100,000 distinct CDR3 sequences, around 10% seen only once; the top ten take 25% to 40%. Germline V gene sequence: CDR1 SGHTA, CDR2 FQGNSA. This CDR3 is 12 amino acids long. The germline V and J ends were trimmed by 2 bases and 5 bases, with 4 bases remaining between them. Study-wide results and limits: CMV carriers having the relevant HLA were flagged by cumulative public TCR beta family frequency.

This clonotype has ten or more counts. Its antigen is as yet unknown. The genes are TRBV7-2 and TRBJ2-1, with no clear D. The clonotype comes from a human donor in good health (CMV status not recorded). Some clones in this sample may be carry-over from other donors' samples. Sample: PBMCs, sequenced either directly or after in vitro stimulation (not recorded which). For the CDR3, the DNA is TGTGCCAGCAGCTTACAGGACAATGAGCAGTTCTTC. Translation gives CASSLQDNEQFF.